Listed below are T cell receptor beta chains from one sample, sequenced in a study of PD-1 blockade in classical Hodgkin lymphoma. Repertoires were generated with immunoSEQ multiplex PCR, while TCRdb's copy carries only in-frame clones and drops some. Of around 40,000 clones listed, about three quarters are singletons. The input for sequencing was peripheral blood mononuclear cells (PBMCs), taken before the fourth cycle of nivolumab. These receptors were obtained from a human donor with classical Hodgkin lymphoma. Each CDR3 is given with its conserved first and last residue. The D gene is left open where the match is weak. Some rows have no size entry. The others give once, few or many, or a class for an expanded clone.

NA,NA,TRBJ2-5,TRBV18,CASSPSDTSRETQYF,TGTGCCAGCTCACCGTCGGACACGTCGAGGGAGACCCAGTACTTC
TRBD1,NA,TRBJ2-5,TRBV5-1,CASSSKTGQETQYF,TGCGCCAGCAGCTCGAAGACAGGGCAAGAGACCCAGTACTTC
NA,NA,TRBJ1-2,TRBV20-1,CSARGPYGYTF,TGCAGTGCTAGAGGACCGTATGGCTACACCTTC
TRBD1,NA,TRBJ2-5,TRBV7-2,CASSLIGTGQWGTQYF,TGTGCCAGCAGCTTAATAGGGACAGGACAATGGGGGACCCAGTACTTC
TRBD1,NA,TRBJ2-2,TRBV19,CASKDETGVTGELFF,TGTGCCAGTAAGGACGAGACAGGGGTAACCGGGGAGCTGTTTTTT
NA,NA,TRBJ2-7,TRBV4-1,CASSQPDSYEQYF,TGCGCCAGCAGCCAACCCGACAGCTACGAGCAGTACTTC
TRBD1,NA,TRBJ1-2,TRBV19,CASQTRGRIDGYTF,TGTGCCAGTCAGACCAGGGGGCGCATCGATGGCTACACCTTC
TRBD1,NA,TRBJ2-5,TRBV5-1,CASSTRDRGLIQETQYF,TGCGCCAGCAGCACCCGGGACAGGGGCCTCATCCAAGAGACCCAGTACTTC
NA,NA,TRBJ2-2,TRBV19,CASSILRGTNTGELFF,TGTGCCAGTAGTATTCTGCGGGGAACGAACACCGGGGAGCTGTTTTTT
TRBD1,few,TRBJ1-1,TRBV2,CASNYRGQFDTEAFF,TGTGCCAGTAACTACAGGGGGCAATTTGACACTGAAGCTTTCTTT
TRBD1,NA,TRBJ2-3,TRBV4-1,CASSQVDRGIVAQYF,TGCGCCAGCAGCCAAGTCGACAGGGGGATTGTTGCGCAGTATTTT
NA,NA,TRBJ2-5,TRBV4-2,CASSQGGRQETQYF,TGTGCCAGCAGCCAAGGGGGTCGTCAAGAGACCCAGTACTTC
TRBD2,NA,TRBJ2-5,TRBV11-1,CASGRLAGDEETQYF,TGTGCCAGCGGAAGACTAGCGGGGGACGAAGAGACCCAGTACTTC
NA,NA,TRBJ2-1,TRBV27,CASSSTSNEQFF,TGTGCCAGCAGTTCGACTAGCAATGAGCAGTTCTTC
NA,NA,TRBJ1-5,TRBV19,CASSIGGSNQPQHF,TGTGCCAGTAGTATAGGCGGCAGCAATCAGCCCCAGCATTTT
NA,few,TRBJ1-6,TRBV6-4,CASSDSAGKNSPLHF,TGTGCCAGCAGTGACTCAGCAGGGAAGAATTCACCCCTCCACTTT
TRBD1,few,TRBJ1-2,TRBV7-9,CASSLFRDRRTNYGYTF,TGTGCCAGCAGCTTGTTCCGGGACAGAAGGACTAACTATGGCTACACCTTC